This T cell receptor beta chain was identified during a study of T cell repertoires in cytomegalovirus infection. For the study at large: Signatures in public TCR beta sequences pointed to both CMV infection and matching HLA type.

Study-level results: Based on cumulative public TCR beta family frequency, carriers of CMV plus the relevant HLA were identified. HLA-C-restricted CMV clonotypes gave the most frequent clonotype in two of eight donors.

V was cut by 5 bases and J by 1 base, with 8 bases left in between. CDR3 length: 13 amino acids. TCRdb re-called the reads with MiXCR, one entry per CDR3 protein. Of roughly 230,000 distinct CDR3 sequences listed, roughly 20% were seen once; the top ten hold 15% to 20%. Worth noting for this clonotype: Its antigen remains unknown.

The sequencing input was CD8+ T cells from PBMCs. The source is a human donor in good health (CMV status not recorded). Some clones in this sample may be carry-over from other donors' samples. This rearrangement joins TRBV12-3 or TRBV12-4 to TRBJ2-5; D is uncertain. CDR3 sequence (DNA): TGTGCCAGCAGTGCCCTGTCCCAAGAGACCCAGTACTTC. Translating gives CASSALSQETQYF.